The T cell receptor beta chain under discussion was sequenced for a study of hypomethylating agent response in myelodysplastic syndrome listed by TCRdb under 2021. The study in broad terms: Patients were treated with the hypomethylating agents azacitidine (most of the 11) or decitabine (3 of 11). The cohort included 9 or 10 male and a couple of female myelodysplastic syndrome patients. The mutation found most frequently was TET2, which appeared in about 45% of the 11 patients. Complete response or hematologic improvement was achieved by six patients, and roughly five patients were classified as non-responders. Response was defined as complete response or hematologic improvement, and patients who met neither criterion were classified as non-responders. On average the patients were 72.2 +/- 6.3 years old, and a diploid cytogenetic profile was seen most often. Beyond this particular receptor, the publication reports: After treatment with a hypomethylating agent, no significant changes in richness, rarefaction diversity or clonality were seen, whether all patients were considered together or each response group separately. The cohort was small, with only 10 to 12 patients analyzed. The shared GLIPH2 clusters might recognize novel MDS antigens, but this possibility was not confirmed and requires experimental validation. Responders more often showed novel clonotypes emerging, while non-responders displayed more contracted clonotypes after treatment. Age matching of healthy control donors to MDS patients was not performed, and the MDS versus healthy comparison could have been impacted by this lack of age matching.

To prepare the library, the immunoSEQ multiplex PCR assay was applied. Each sample was run at survey resolution as two replicates of around 200 ng apiece, for a total of around 400 ng of DNA. Rearranged TCRB sequences in genomic DNA were detected with the hsTCRB kit, which uses multiplex PCR primers directed at V and J genes. To amplify the CDR3 region, the first PCR ran for 31 cycles with the QIAGEN Multiplex PCR Kit. A second PCR of 8 to 9 cycles attached sample barcodes and Illumina adapters to each replicate. Pooled libraries were quantified using a QuantStudio 6 and the KAPA library quantification kit. Approximately 15 pM of pooled libraries were sequenced on an Illumina MiSeq with 156-cycle single-end reads and a 15-cycle index read. Per the original workflow: Of some 170,000 unique clonotypes, approximately 1.7% were flagged by VDJdb annotation as previously reported viral-epitope-specific clonotypes. The immunoSEQ Data Assistant and immunoSEQ Analyzer converted raw reads into normalized, annotated TCRB repertoires. Clonotype analysis used the immunarch R package version 0.6.5 and BioAnalyzer. Before richness was estimated, every repertoire was downsampled to the clone count of the smallest repertoire. Clonotypes were categorized as expanded, contracted or novel by Fisher's exact tests, where a novel clonotype had zero frequency before treatment. GLIPH2 clustered significantly changed CDR3 beta sequences using simulation_depth=1000 and kmer_min_depth=3, excluding CDR3s shorter than five residues. The table comes from immuneACCESS by way of TCRdb, which keeps in-frame sequences with V and J called. Part of the clones is missing from these tables; in studies checked, under half for an unresolved V gene and the rest for unknown reasons. That table is the source of V, J and clone size, and D and trimming were worked out from the DNA. The sample records about 6,000 clones, 70% to 85% of which are singletons. Of the sample, 8% to 10% falls within the top ten clones.

Bulk bone marrow was analyzed, and T-cell subsets were not sorted. Immunosequencing of the TCR beta CDR3 regions was performed on bone marrow from 11 myelodysplastic syndrome patients before and after hypomethylating agent therapy. For longitudinal repertoire tracking, every patient provided one baseline bone marrow and two to three bone marrows collected at different post-treatment timepoints. Whole bone marrow served as the source for genomic DNA extraction, with DNA quality checked using TapeStation, NanoDrop OneC and PicoGreen assays. With regard to this clone: Its specific antigen is unknown. Per-nucleotide qualities are absent, and no much larger clonotype sits a single base away.

The CDR1 and CDR2 encoded by the germline V gene (reference sequence) are PRHDT and FYEKMQ. V loses 3 bases, J loses 1 base, and the germline ends lie 8 bases apart. Taken from cysteine to phenylalanine, the CDR3 has 14 residues. Only the CDR3 part of the read is kept: 42 bases, read in frame from the first base. The receptor was isolated from a human donor with myelodysplastic syndrome. The specimen was bone marrow, collected before or after starting hypomethylating agent treatment for myelodysplastic syndrome (not recorded which). The chain couples TRBV13 to TRBJ2-3; tentative D gene TRBD1, with 5 bases matching. The CDR3 region reads CASSLGRGTDTQYF. The bases read TGTGCCAGCAGCTTGGGCAGGGGCACAGATACGCAGTATTTT.